The subject of this entry is one T cell receptor beta chain. Its antigen is as yet unknown. Trimming took off 9 bases at V and 4 bases at J, with 6 bases between the two ends. This CDR3 is built from 10 residues. CDR1 and CDR2 (germline): MDHEN, SYDVKM. This entry is derived from a study of shared clonotypes between healthy human individuals. Findings of the study overall: Measured sharing among donors was expected to vary with sequencing depth. Researchers sampled only blood; tissue repertoires likely differ.

Donors were healthy HIV-negative adults without recent acute infections or vaccinations. When replicate PCRs were run on unsorted PBMC, they used 250 to 300 ng DNA, some 33,000 T cell genomes. Clones were read by immunoSEQ multiplex PCR, and TCRdb kept only the in-frame ones, dropping some. The data show about 470,000 clones, roughly 83% seen once. The clonotype comes from a woman in her thirties or forties in good health. Some clones in this sample may be carry-over from other donors' samples. The chain uses TRBV28 and TRBJ2-5; no reliable D call. The sequenced material came from PBMCs. The CDR3 DNA reads TGTGCCAGGGGTCCAGAGACCCAGTACTTC. It translates to CARGPETQYF.